This T cell receptor (beta chain) appears in the sequencing data of a study of T cells after yellow fever vaccination. Study-level results: It was a small share of clonotypes that appeared in both CD4 and CD8 compartments. Abundant clonotypes from the bulk population could have been carried over as contaminants into FACS-sorted repertoires.

This clonotype appeared a few times. Antigen specificity is unknown. This CDR3 contains 14 residues. Germline V gene lookup returns CDR1 ENHRY and CDR2 SYGVKD. Trimming at V came to 5 bases and at J to 0 bases, leaving 2 bases not matched to a gene. TCRdb analysed the 5' RACE reads with MiXCR anew, one entry per CDR3 protein. Counted here are about 360,000 distinct CDR3 sequences, roughly 6.1% occurring once; the ten biggest clones make up about 15%. This sequence joins TRBV10-3 and TRBJ2-7, with TRBD2 matching 9 bases. This receptor was obtained from a man in his thirties or forties who received the YFV17D yellow fever vaccine. The specimen comprised PBMCs, sampled 5 days after the yellow fever booster vaccination. The CDR3 region has the DNA TGTGCCATCAGTCTAGCGGGACGCTCCTACGAGCAGTACTTC. Amino acid sequence: CAISLAGRSYEQYF.